These T cell receptor beta chains were read from a single sample in a study of blood T cell repertoires in COVID-19. Clones were sequenced by immunoSEQ multiplex PCR, and TCRdb holds only the in-frame ones, with some missing. Of around 120,000 clones listed, around 91% are singletons. Sequencing was performed on peripheral blood. The receptors derive from a woman aged 55-70 years with COVID-19, enrolled during active disease. Both conserved end residues are part of each CDR3. A D gene is named only where the DNA matches it firmly. Rows may omit the clone size; those that give it use once, few, many or a size class.

D: -
V: TRBV19
size: once
J: TRBJ2-4
CDR3: CASSYAGIAKNIQYF
DNA: TGTGCCAGTAGTTACGCCGGTATAGCCAAAAACATTCAGTACTTC

D: TRBD1
V: TRBV5-4
size: -
J: TRBJ1-2
CDR3: CASSPKGQSYGYTF
DNA: TGTGCCAGCAGCCCGAAGGGACAGTCCTATGGCTACACCTTC

D: TRBD1
V: TRBV19
size: few
J: TRBJ1-1
CDR3: CASSRAGGPQRTEAFF
DNA: TGTGCCAGTAGTAGGGCAGGGGGCCCCCAAAGGACTGAAGCTTTCTTT

D: -
V: TRBV7-2
size: few
J: TRBJ1-1
CDR3: CASSLVDSLPEAFF
DNA: TGTGCCAGCAGCTTAGTTGACAGTCTCCCTGAAGCTTTCTTT

D: TRBD1
V: TRBV11-1
size: -
J: TRBJ2-2
CDR3: CASSLGRQGVGELFF
DNA: TGTGCCAGCAGCTTAGGTCGACAGGGGGTCGGGGAGCTGTTTTTT

D: TRBD2
V: TRBV5-1
size: -
J: TRBJ2-5
CDR3: CASSATTSGVETQYF
DNA: TGCGCCAGCAGCGCGACGACTAGCGGGGTTGAGACCCAGTACTTC

D: TRBD2
V: TRBV19
size: -
J: TRBJ2-1
CDR3: CASTRGLADYNEQFF
DNA: TGTGCCAGTACGCGGGGACTAGCGGACTACAATGAGCAGTTCTTC

D: TRBD1
V: TRBV9
size: once
J: TRBJ2-5
CDR3: CASNSGQGGETQYF
DNA: TGTGCCAGCAACTCAGGACAGGGAGGAGAGACCCAGTACTTC

D: TRBD2
V: TRBV6-5
size: once
J: TRBJ2-3
CDR3: CASSYSAGGPTDTQYF
DNA: TGTGCCAGCAGTTACTCTGCGGGGGGCCCCACAGATACGCAGTATTTT

D: -
V: TRBV19
size: -
J: TRBJ2-2
CDR3: CASTAGAANTGELFF
DNA: TGTGCCAGTACCGCGGGGGCTGCGAACACCGGGGAGCTGTTTTTT

D: TRBD2
V: TRBV19
size: -
J: TRBJ2-1
CDR3: CASSIVASGGFNEQFF
DNA: TGTGCCAGTAGTATTGTCGCTAGCGGGGGGTTCAATGAGCAGTTCTTC

D: -
V: TRBV18
size: -
J: TRBJ1-2
CDR3: CASSPNSYGYTF
DNA: TGTGCCAGCTCGCCTAACAGCTATGGCTACACCTTC

D: TRBD1
V: TRBV19
size: -
J: TRBJ1-4
CDR3: CASQQRGQDEKLFF
DNA: TGTGCCAGTCAACAGAGGGGGCAGGATGAAAAACTGTTTTTT

D: TRBD1
V: TRBV15
size: -
J: TRBJ1-1
CDR3: CATSRDRSGGTEAFF
DNA: TGTGCCACCAGCAGAGATAGGTCAGGGGGAACTGAAGCTTTCTTT

D: TRBD1
V: TRBV10-3
size: -
J: TRBJ1-1
CDR3: CAISGTGDSTEAFF
DNA: TGTGCCATCAGTGGGACAGGGGATAGTACTGAAGCTTTCTTT

D: -
V: TRBV7-3
size: -
J: TRBJ2-3
CDR3: CASSLAATHTDTQYF
DNA: TGTGCCAGCAGCTTAGCTGCGACTCACACAGATACGCAGTATTTT

D: -
V: TRBV27
size: -
J: TRBJ2-7
CDR3: CASSKQSPYEQYF
DNA: TGTGCCAGCAGTAAGCAATCCCCCTACGAGCAGTACTTC

D: -
V: TRBV11-3
size: -
J: TRBJ1-2
CDR3: CASSYGGAGDYGYTF
DNA: TGTGCCAGCAGCTACGGCGGGGCCGGGGACTATGGCTACACCTTC

D: TRBD1
V: TRBV7-2
size: -
J: TRBJ1-5
CDR3: CASSLRQGANQPQHF
DNA: TGTGCCAGCAGCTTACGACAGGGGGCAAATCAGCCCCAGCATTTT

D: -
V: TRBV10-1
size: -
J: TRBJ2-5
CDR3: CASSESVGRLRETQYF
DNA: TGCGCCAGCAGTGAGTCTGTAGGCCGCCTCAGGGAGACCCAGTACTTC

D: -
V: TRBV19
size: -
J: TRBJ1-1
CDR3: CASSTGQMNTEAFF
DNA: TGTGCCAGTAGTACTGGACAGATGAACACTGAAGCTTTCTTT

D: TRBD2
V: TRBV24-1
size: once
J: TRBJ2-7
CDR3: CAPKLGRCGGAYEQYF
DNA: TGTGCCCCCAAGCTAGGGAGGTGCGGGGGGGCCTACGAGCAGTACTTC

D: TRBD1
V: TRBV5-1
size: -
J: TRBJ2-7
CDR3: CASSPDRGLGEQYF
DNA: TGCGCCAGCAGCCCGGACAGGGGGCTGGGCGAGCAGTACTTC

D: TRBD1
V: TRBV2
size: -
J: TRBJ2-7
CDR3: CASWKGQTSYEQYF
DNA: TGTGCCAGCTGGAAGGGACAGACATCCTACGAGCAGTACTTC

D: -
V: TRBV6-5
size: -
J: TRBJ2-7
CDR3: CASSYYSSYEQYF
DNA: TGTGCCAGCAGTTACTACAGTTCCTACGAGCAGTACTTC

D: -
V: TRBV7-8
size: -
J: TRBJ1-1
CDR3: CASSLVEGFTEAFF
DNA: TGTGCCAGCAGCTTAGTAGAGGGCTTCACTGAAGCTTTCTTT

D: -
V: TRBV3-1/TRBV3-2
size: -
J: TRBJ1-6
CDR3: CASSQVSGVFSPLHF
DNA: TGTGCCAGCAGCCAAGTATCAGGGGTATTTTCACCCCTCCACTTT

D: -
V: TRBV7-9
size: once
J: TRBJ2-3
CDR3: CASSSRVIGADTQYF
DNA: TGTGCCAGCAGCTCCAGAGTTATTGGAGCAGATACGCAGTATTTT

D: -
V: TRBV13
size: -
J: TRBJ2-1
CDR3: CASSPMTDYNEQFF
DNA: TGTGCCAGCAGCCCAATGACAGACTACAATGAGCAGTTCTTC

D: TRBD1
V: TRBV3-1/TRBV3-2
size: -
J: TRBJ1-4
CDR3: CASRGTGGIRVSKLFF
DNA: TGTGCCAGCAGGGGGACAGGGGGTATAAGAGTTTCGAAACTGTTTTTT

D: TRBD1
V: TRBV11-2
size: -
J: TRBJ1-1
CDR3: CASSARDSITEAFF
DNA: TGTGCCAGCAGCGCTCGGGACAGCATCACTGAAGCTTTCTTT

D: -
V: TRBV5-4
size: -
J: TRBJ1-4
CDR3: CASSLGAQGDEKLFF
DNA: TGTGCCAGCAGCTTGGGGGCCCAGGGTGATGAAAAACTGTTTTTT

D: TRBD2
V: TRBV4-2
size: -
J: TRBJ2-5
CDR3: CASSQGVAGGLETQYF
DNA: TGTGCCAGCAGCCAAGGGGTAGCGGGGGGGCTGGAGACCCAGTACTTC

D: TRBD1
V: TRBV4-2
size: few
J: TRBJ1-2
CDR3: CASSQTGQGARGYTF
DNA: TGTGCCAGCAGCCAAACGGGACAGGGGGCTAGGGGCTACACCTTC

D: -
V: TRBV3-1/TRBV3-2
size: -
J: TRBJ1-2
CDR3: CASSQEGSLGYTF
DNA: TGTGCCAGCAGCCAAGAAGGGAGCCTTGGCTACACCTTC

D: TRBD1
V: TRBV6-1
size: few
J: TRBJ1-2
CDR3: CASSAGTGGAGYGYTF
DNA: TGTGCCAGCAGTGCCGGGACAGGGGGCGCTGGGTATGGCTACACCTTC

D: TRBD2
V: TRBV11-2
size: -
J: TRBJ2-7
CDR3: CASSLDGLAYHEQYF
DNA: TGTGCCAGCAGCTTAGACGGACTAGCGTATCACGAGCAGTACTTC

D: TRBD1
V: TRBV5-5
size: -
J: TRBJ2-4
CDR3: CASSPFPGQGEVATIQYF
DNA: TGTGCCAGCAGCCCATTCCCGGGACAGGGCGAGGTGGCGACCATTCAGTACTTC

D: TRBD2
V: TRBV19
size: -
J: TRBJ2-1
CDR3: CASSTVPGLGNEQFF
DNA: TGTGCCAGTAGTACCGTTCCGGGACTAGGCAATGAGCAGTTCTTC

D: -
V: TRBV5-1
size: -
J: TRBJ1-1
CDR3: CASSLVGFRGAHGDTEAFF
DNA: TGCGCCAGCAGCTTAGTAGGGTTTCGGGGGGCGCATGGCGACACTGAAGCTTTCTTT

D: TRBD1
V: TRBV11-2
size: -
J: TRBJ2-1
CDR3: CASRPGQYNEQFF
DNA: TGTGCCAGCAGACCGGGACAGTACAATGAGCAGTTCTTC

D: TRBD1
V: TRBV19
size: -
J: TRBJ1-2
CDR3: CASVGTGVAPYGYTF
DNA: TGTGCCAGTGTTGGGACAGGGGTGGCCCCCTATGGCTACACCTTC

D: -
V: TRBV6-2/TRBV6-3
size: -
J: TRBJ1-2
CDR3: CASSLNPRGITNYGYTF
DNA: TGTGCCAGCAGCCTTAACCCGAGGGGGATTACTAACTATGGCTACACCTTC

D: TRBD1
V: TRBV15
size: -
J: TRBJ1-1
CDR3: CATSRTGGTEAFF
DNA: TGTGCCACCAGCAGGACAGGGGGCACTGAAGCTTTCTTT

D: -
V: TRBV12-3/TRBV12-4
size: -
J: TRBJ1-5
CDR3: CASSAGGGQPQHF
DNA: TGTGCCAGCAGTGCCGGGGGGGGTCAGCCCCAGCATTTT

D: -
V: TRBV7-2
size: -
J: TRBJ1-2
CDR3: CASSLDGATYGYTF
DNA: TGTGCCAGCAGCTTAGATGGGGCAACCTATGGCTACACCTTC

D: -
V: TRBV6-5
size: -
J: TRBJ2-5
CDR3: CASTPERGIETQYF
DNA: TGTGCCAGCACACCGGAACGCGGGATAGAGACCCAGTACTTC

D: -
V: TRBV5-1
size: -
J: TRBJ1-1
CDR3: CASSLEQHTEAFF
DNA: TGCGCCAGCAGCTTGGAACAGCACACTGAAGCTTTCTTT

D: -
V: TRBV6-2/TRBV6-3
size: -
J: TRBJ2-7
CDR3: CASSHGTYEQYF
DNA: TGTGCCAGCAGCCACGGGACCTACGAGCAGTACTTC

D: TRBD1
V: TRBV5-1
size: once
J: TRBJ2-2
CDR3: CASSSWDRAGTGELFF
DNA: TGCGCCAGCAGCTCCTGGGACAGGGCGGGCACCGGGGAGCTGTTTTTT

D: TRBD1
V: TRBV4-1
size: -
J: TRBJ2-3
CDR3: CASSPGRTGLTDTQYF
DNA: TGCGCCAGCAGCCCCGGTCGGACAGGCCTCACAGATACGCAGTATTTT

D: -
V: TRBV7-3
size: -
J: TRBJ1-1
CDR3: CASSLQGNTEAFF
DNA: TGTGCCAGCAGCTTACAGGGGAACACTGAAGCTTTCTTT

D: -
V: TRBV4-3
size: -
J: TRBJ1-5
CDR3: CASSQESQGRGYQPQHF
DNA: TGCGCCAGCAGCCAAGAATCGCAGGGGCGAGGTTATCAGCCCCAGCATTTT

D: TRBD2
V: TRBV10-3
size: -
J: TRBJ2-5
CDR3: CAISQTSGGRRETQYF
DNA: TGTGCCATCAGCCAGACTAGCGGGGGGCGTAGAGAGACCCAGTACTTC

D: TRBD2
V: TRBV18
size: -
J: TRBJ2-7
CDR3: CASSRSQGGTSDNEQYF
DNA: TGTGCCAGCTCACGTTCGCAGGGCGGGACTAGCGACAACGAGCAGTACTTC

D: TRBD1
V: TRBV11-1
size: -
J: TRBJ1-2
CDR3: CASSLMTGIDYGYTF
DNA: TGTGCCAGCAGCTTAATGACAGGGATAGACTATGGCTACACCTTC

D: TRBD1
V: TRBV19
size: -
J: TRBJ2-7
CDR3: CASSSGQGIYEQYF
DNA: TGTGCCAGTAGTTCTGGACAGGGGATTTACGAGCAGTACTTC